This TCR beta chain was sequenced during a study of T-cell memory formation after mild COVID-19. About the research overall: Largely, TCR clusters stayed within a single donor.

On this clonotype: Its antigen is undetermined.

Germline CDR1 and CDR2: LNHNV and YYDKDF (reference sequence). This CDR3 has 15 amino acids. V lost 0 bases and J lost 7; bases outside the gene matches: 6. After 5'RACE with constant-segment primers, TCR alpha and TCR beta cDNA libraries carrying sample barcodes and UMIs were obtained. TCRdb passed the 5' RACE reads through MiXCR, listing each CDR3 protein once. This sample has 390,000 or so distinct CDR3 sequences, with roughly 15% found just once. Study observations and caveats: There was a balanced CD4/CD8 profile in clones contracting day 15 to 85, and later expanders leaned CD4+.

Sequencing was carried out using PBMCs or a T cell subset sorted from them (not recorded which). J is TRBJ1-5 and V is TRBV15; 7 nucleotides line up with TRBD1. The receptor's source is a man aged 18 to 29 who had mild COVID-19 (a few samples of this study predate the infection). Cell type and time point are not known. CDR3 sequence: CATSRETGSWQPQHF. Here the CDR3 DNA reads TGTGCCACCAGCAGAGAGACAGGGTCCTGGCAGCCCCAGCATTTT. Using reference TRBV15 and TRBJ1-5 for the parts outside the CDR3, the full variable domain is DAMVIQNPRYQVTQFGKPVTLSCSQTLNHNVMYWYQQKSSQAPKLLFHYYDKDFNNEADTPDNFQSRRPNTSFCFLDIRSPGLGDTAMYLCATSRETGSWQPQHFGDGTRLSIL.